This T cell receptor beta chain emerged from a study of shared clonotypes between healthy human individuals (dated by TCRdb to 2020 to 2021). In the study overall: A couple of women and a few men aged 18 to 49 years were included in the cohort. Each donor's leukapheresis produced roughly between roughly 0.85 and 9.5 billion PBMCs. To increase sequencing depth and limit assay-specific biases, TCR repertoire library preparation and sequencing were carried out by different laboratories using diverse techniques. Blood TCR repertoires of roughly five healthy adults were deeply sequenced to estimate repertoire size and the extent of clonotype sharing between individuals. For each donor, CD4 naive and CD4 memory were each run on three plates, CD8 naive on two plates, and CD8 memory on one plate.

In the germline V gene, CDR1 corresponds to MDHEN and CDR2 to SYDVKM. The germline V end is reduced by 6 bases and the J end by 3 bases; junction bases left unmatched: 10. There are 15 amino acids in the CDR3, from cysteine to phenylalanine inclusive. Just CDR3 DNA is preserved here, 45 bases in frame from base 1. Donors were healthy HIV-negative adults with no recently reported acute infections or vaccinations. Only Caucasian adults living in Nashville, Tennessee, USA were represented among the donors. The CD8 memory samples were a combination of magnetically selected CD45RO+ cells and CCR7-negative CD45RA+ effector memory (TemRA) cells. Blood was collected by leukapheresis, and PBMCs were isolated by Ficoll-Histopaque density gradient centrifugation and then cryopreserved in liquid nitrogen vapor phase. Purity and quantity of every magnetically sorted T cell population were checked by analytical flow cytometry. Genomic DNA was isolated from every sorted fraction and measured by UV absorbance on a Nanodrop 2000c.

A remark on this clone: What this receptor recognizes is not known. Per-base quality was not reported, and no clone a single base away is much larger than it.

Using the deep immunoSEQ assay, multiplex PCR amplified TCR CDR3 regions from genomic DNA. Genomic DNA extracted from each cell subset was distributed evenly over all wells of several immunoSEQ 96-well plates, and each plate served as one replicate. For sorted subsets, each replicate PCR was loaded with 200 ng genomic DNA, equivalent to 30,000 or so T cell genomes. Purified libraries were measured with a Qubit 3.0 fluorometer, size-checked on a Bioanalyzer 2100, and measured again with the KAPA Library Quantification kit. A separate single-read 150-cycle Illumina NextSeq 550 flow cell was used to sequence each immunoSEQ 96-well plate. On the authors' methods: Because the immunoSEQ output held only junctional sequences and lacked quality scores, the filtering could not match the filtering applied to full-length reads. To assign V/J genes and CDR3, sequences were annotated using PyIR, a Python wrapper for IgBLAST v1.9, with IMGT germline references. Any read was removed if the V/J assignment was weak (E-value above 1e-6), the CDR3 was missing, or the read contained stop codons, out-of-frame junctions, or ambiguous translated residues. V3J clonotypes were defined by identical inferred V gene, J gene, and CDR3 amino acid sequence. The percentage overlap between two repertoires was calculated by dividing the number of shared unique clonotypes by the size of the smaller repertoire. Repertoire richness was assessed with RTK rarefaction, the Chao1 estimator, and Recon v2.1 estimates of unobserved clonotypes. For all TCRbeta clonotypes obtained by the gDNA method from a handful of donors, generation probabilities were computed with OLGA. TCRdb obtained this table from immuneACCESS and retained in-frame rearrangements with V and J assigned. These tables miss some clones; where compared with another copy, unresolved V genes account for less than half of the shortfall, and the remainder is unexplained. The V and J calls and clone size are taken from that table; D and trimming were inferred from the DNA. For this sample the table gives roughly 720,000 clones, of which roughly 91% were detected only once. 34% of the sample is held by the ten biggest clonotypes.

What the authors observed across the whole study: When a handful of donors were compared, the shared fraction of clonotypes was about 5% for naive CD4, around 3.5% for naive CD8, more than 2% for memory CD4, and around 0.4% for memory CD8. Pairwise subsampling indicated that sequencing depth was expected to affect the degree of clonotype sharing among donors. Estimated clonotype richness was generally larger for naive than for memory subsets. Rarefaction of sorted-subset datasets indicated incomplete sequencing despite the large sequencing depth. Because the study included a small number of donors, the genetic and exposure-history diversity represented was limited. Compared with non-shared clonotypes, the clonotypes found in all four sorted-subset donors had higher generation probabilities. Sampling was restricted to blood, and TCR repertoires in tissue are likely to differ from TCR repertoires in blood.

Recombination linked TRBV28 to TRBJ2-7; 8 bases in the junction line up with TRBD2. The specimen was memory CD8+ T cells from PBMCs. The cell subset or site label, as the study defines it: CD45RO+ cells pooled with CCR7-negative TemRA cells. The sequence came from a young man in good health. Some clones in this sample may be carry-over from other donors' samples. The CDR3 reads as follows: CASSPPGGTFYEQYF. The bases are TGTGCCAGCAGCCCCCCGGGGGGGACTTTCTACGAGCAGTACTTC.